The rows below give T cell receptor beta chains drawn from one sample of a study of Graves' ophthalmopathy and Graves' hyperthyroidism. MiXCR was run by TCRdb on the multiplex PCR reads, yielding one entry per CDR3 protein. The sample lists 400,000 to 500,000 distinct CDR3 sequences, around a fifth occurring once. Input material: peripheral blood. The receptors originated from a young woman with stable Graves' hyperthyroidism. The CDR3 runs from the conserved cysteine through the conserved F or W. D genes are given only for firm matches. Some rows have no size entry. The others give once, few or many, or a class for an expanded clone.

CDR3aa: CSGLSHSYEQYF
CDR3nt: TGCAGCGGTCTATCCCACTCCTACGAGCAGTACTTC
abundance: many
v_gene: TRBV20-1
j_gene: TRBJ2-7
len: 12
d_gene: NA

CDR3aa: CASSSIGGLVTEAFF
CDR3nt: TGTGCCAGCAGTAGCATCGGGGGGTTGGTCACTGAAGCTTTCTTT
abundance: NA
v_gene: TRBV28
j_gene: TRBJ1-1
len: 15
d_gene: NA

CDR3aa: CASSPYPGRDEREFFPTGELFF
CDR3nt: TGTGCCAGCAGCCCTTATCCCGGGCGGGATGAGCGGGAGTTCTTCCCCACCGGGGAGCTGTTTTTT
abundance: many
v_gene: TRBV3-1
j_gene: TRBJ2-2
len: 22
d_gene: TRBD2

CDR3aa: CASSYSRDGYEQYF
CDR3nt: TGTGCCAGCAGTTACTCAAGGGACGGCTACGAGCAGTACTTC
abundance: many
v_gene: TRBV6-5
j_gene: TRBJ2-7
len: 14
d_gene: NA

CDR3aa: CASSGSWGLAGGLGETQYF
CDR3nt: TGTGCCAGCAGTGGATCTTGGGGGCTAGCGGGAGGATTGGGAGAGACCCAGTACTTC
abundance: many
v_gene: TRBV25-1
j_gene: TRBJ2-5
len: 19
d_gene: TRBD2

CDR3aa: CASSSRGTGVYEQYF
CDR3nt: TGTGCCAGCAGCTCACGCGGGACAGGGGTCTACGAGCAGTACTTC
abundance: many
v_gene: TRBV27
j_gene: TRBJ2-7
len: 15
d_gene: TRBD1

CDR3aa: CASSPILAGGQETQYF
CDR3nt: TGTGCCAGCAGCCCGATCTTAGCGGGAGGGCAAGAGACCCAGTACTTC
abundance: many
v_gene: TRBV12-3/TRBV12-4
j_gene: TRBJ2-5
len: 16
d_gene: TRBD2

CDR3aa: CASSQGTGATYEQYF
CDR3nt: TGCGCCAGCAGCCAGGGGACAGGGGCTACCTACGAGCAGTACTTC
abundance: NA
v_gene: TRBV4-1
j_gene: TRBJ2-7
len: 15
d_gene: TRBD1

CDR3aa: CASSQSRTVSNYGYTF
CDR3nt: TGCGCCAGCAGCCAAAGCCGAACGGTATCTAACTATGGCTACACCTTC
abundance: many
v_gene: TRBV4-3
j_gene: TRBJ1-2
len: 16
d_gene: NA

CDR3aa: CASSSAGTVNTEAFF
CDR3nt: TGCGCCAGCAGCTCGGCCGGGACAGTGAACACTGAAGCTTTCTTT
abundance: few
v_gene: TRBV5-1
j_gene: TRBJ1-1
len: 15
d_gene: TRBD1

CDR3aa: CASSQGSGGRGYTF
CDR3nt: TGCGCCAGCAGCCAAGGGTCGGGGGGCCGAGGCTACACCTTC
abundance: many
v_gene: TRBV4-3
j_gene: TRBJ1-2
len: 14
d_gene: NA

CDR3aa: CASSIVRGGRSYEQYF
CDR3nt: TGTGCCAGTAGTATAGTTCGCGGGGGGCGCTCCTACGAGCAGTACTTC
abundance: NA
v_gene: TRBV19
j_gene: TRBJ2-7
len: 16
d_gene: TRBD2

CDR3aa: CATSPQAESYNEQFF
CDR3nt: TGTGCCACCAGCCCCCAAGCGGAATCCTACAATGAGCAGTTCTTC
abundance: many
v_gene: TRBV15
j_gene: TRBJ2-1
len: 15
d_gene: NA

CDR3aa: CASRSLRAGSSEQYF
CDR3nt: TGTGCCAGCAGATCCCTCCGGGCAGGGTCCTCCGAGCAGTACTTC
abundance: many
v_gene: TRBV7-8
j_gene: TRBJ2-7
len: 15
d_gene: NA

CDR3aa: CASSFRNTIYF
CDR3nt: TGTGCCAGCAGCTTCAGAAACACCATATATTTT
abundance: many
v_gene: TRBV11-2
j_gene: TRBJ1-3
len: 11
d_gene: NA

CDR3aa: CASNLDRTSSEQYF
CDR3nt: TGTGCCAGCAACCTCGACAGGACCTCATCCGAGCAGTACTTC
abundance: few
v_gene: TRBV6-1
j_gene: TRBJ2-7
len: 14
d_gene: NA

CDR3aa: CAWSSTLAGGLDEQYF
CDR3nt: TGTGCCTGGAGTTCCACGTTAGCGGGAGGTTTGGACGAGCAGTACTTC
abundance: many
v_gene: TRBV30
j_gene: TRBJ2-7
len: 16
d_gene: TRBD2

CDR3aa: CASSFLPTGGDGYTF
CDR3nt: TGTGCCAGCAGTTTTCTTCCCACAGGGGGCGATGGCTACACCTTC
abundance: NA
v_gene: TRBV6-5
j_gene: TRBJ1-2
len: 15
d_gene: TRBD1

CDR3aa: CSATSGQGYEQYF
CDR3nt: TGCAGTGCCACCTCTGGACAGGGATACGAGCAGTACTTC
abundance: many
v_gene: TRBV20-1
j_gene: TRBJ2-7
len: 13
d_gene: TRBD1

CDR3aa: CASSPTGSGKAFF
CDR3nt: TGTGCCAGCTCTCCTACAGGGTCGGGGAAAGCTTTCTTT
abundance: few
v_gene: TRBV18
j_gene: TRBJ1-1
len: 13
d_gene: NA

CDR3aa: CASSYEIHQPQHF
CDR3nt: TGTGCCAGCAGTTACGAAATCCACCAGCCCCAGCATTTT
abundance: many
v_gene: TRBV6-5
j_gene: TRBJ1-5
len: 13
d_gene: NA

CDR3aa: CASRSLAGDYEQYF
CDR3nt: TGCGCCAGCAGGTCCCTAGCGGGGGACTACGAGCAGTACTTC
abundance: many
v_gene: TRBV5-1
j_gene: TRBJ2-7
len: 14
d_gene: TRBD2

CDR3aa: CASSSGTFQETQYF
CDR3nt: TGTGCCAGCAGTTCGGGGACTTTCCAAGAGACCCAGTACTTC
abundance: many
v_gene: TRBV12-3/TRBV12-4
j_gene: TRBJ2-5
len: 14
d_gene: NA

CDR3aa: CASSYGQGGVYEQYF
CDR3nt: TGTGCCAGCAGTTACGGGCAGGGGGGCGTCTACGAGCAGTACTTC
abundance: many
v_gene: TRBV6-5
j_gene: TRBJ2-7
len: 15
d_gene: NA

CDR3aa: CSAESGQNYEQYF
CDR3nt: TGCAGTGCTGAAAGCGGGCAGAACTACGAGCAGTACTTC
abundance: few
v_gene: TRBV20-1
j_gene: TRBJ2-7
len: 13
d_gene: NA

CDR3aa: CSVLDKETQYF
CDR3nt: TGCAGCGTTCTAGATAAAGAGACCCAGTACTTC
abundance: NA
v_gene: TRBV29-1
j_gene: TRBJ2-5
len: 11
d_gene: NA

CDR3aa: CSAASGLQYEQYF
CDR3nt: TGCAGTGCTGCTAGCGGGTTGCAATACGAGCAGTACTTC
abundance: many
v_gene: TRBV20-1
j_gene: TRBJ2-7
len: 13
d_gene: TRBD2

CDR3aa: CASSDNDKLFYGYTF
CDR3nt: TGTGCCAGCAGTGATAATGACAAACTATTCTATGGCTACACCTTC
abundance: many
v_gene: TRBV2
j_gene: TRBJ1-2
len: 15
d_gene: NA

CDR3aa: CASSFSGGDAGELFF
CDR3nt: TGTGCCAGCAGCTTTAGCGGGGGGGACGCCGGGGAGCTGTTTTTT
abundance: few
v_gene: TRBV7-2
j_gene: TRBJ2-2
len: 15
d_gene: TRBD2

CDR3aa: CASSMLIRQASSYEQYF
CDR3nt: TGTGCCAGCAGTATGCTGATTAGACAGGCAAGCTCCTACGAGCAGTACTTC
abundance: once
v_gene: TRBV28
j_gene: TRBJ2-7
len: 17
d_gene: NA

CDR3aa: CASSEDGWTDSNQPQHF
CDR3nt: TGTGCCAGCAGTGAAGACGGATGGACAGATAGCAATCAGCCCCAGCATTTT
abundance: NA
v_gene: TRBV6-1
j_gene: TRBJ1-5
len: 17
d_gene: NA

CDR3aa: CASSLKGQGDATQYF
CDR3nt: TGTGCCAGCAGCTTAAAAGGACAGGGGGACGCGACCCAGTACTTC
abundance: many
v_gene: TRBV7-2
j_gene: TRBJ2-5
len: 15
d_gene: TRBD1

CDR3aa: CASRRYNGTPQYF
CDR3nt: TGTGCCAGCAGACGATATAACGGGACTCCCCAGTACTTC
abundance: few
v_gene: TRBV6-4
j_gene: TRBJ2-5
len: 13
d_gene: NA

CDR3aa: CATSGTGVGRETQYF
CDR3nt: TGTGCCACCAGTGGCACAGGGGTCGGACGAGAGACCCAGTACTTC
abundance: many
v_gene: TRBV24-1
j_gene: TRBJ2-5
len: 15
d_gene: TRBD1

CDR3aa: CASSYDGGSPYGYTF
CDR3nt: TGTGCCAGCAGTTACGATGGGGGGTCCCCCTATGGCTACACCTTC
abundance: NA
v_gene: TRBV6-5
j_gene: TRBJ1-2
len: 15
d_gene: NA

CDR3aa: CASSYSGAGYEQYF
CDR3nt: TGTGCCAGCAGTTATAGTGGGGCCGGGTACGAGCAGTACTTC
abundance: few
v_gene: TRBV6-5
j_gene: TRBJ2-7
len: 14
d_gene: NA

CDR3aa: CASSTGQGSNQPQHF
CDR3nt: TGTGCCAGCAGTACGGGACAGGGTAGCAATCAGCCCCAGCATTTT
abundance: NA
v_gene: TRBV12-3/TRBV12-4
j_gene: TRBJ1-5
len: 15
d_gene: TRBD1

CDR3aa: CASTWTLQETQYF
CDR3nt: TGTGCCAGCACGTGGACACTTCAAGAGACCCAGTACTTC
abundance: many
v_gene: TRBV7-9
j_gene: TRBJ2-5
len: 13
d_gene: NA

CDR3aa: CASSLTRVIGTGELFF
CDR3nt: TGTGCCAGCAGTTTAACACGGGTCATAGGGACCGGGGAGCTGTTTTTT
abundance: many
v_gene: TRBV6-5
j_gene: TRBJ2-2
len: 16
d_gene: NA

CDR3aa: CASRGQDYEQYF
CDR3nt: TGTGCCAGCAGGGGACAAGACTACGAGCAGTACTTC
abundance: few
v_gene: TRBV2
j_gene: TRBJ2-7
len: 12
d_gene: NA

CDR3aa: CASSPPGQANQPQHF
CDR3nt: TGTGCCAGCAGCCCACCGGGACAGGCCAATCAGCCCCAGCATTTT
abundance: many
v_gene: TRBV28
j_gene: TRBJ1-5
len: 15
d_gene: TRBD1

CDR3aa: CASNPGLIQETQYF
CDR3nt: TGTGCCAGCAACCCGGGACTAATTCAAGAGACCCAGTACTTC
abundance: many
v_gene: TRBV2
j_gene: TRBJ2-5
len: 14
d_gene: TRBD2

CDR3aa: CASSLWDRAAGYTF
CDR3nt: TGTGCCAGCAGCTTATGGGACAGGGCGGCTGGCTACACCTTC
abundance: many
v_gene: TRBV7-9
j_gene: TRBJ1-2
len: 14
d_gene: TRBD1

CDR3aa: CASSYSSRQEWTPLHF
CDR3nt: TGTGCCAGCAGTTACTCGAGCAGGCAGGAGTGGACTCCCCTCCACTTT
abundance: NA
v_gene: TRBV6-5
j_gene: TRBJ1-6
len: 16
d_gene: NA

CDR3aa: CSSSPLGYGYTF
CDR3nt: TGTTCCAGCAGTCCCCTTGGCTATGGCTACACCTTC
abundance: NA
v_gene: TRBV12-3/TRBV12-4
j_gene: TRBJ1-2
len: 12
d_gene: NA

CDR3aa: CASSVGGVAGGQETQYF
CDR3nt: TGTGCCAGCAGCGTAGGAGGAGTAGCGGGGGGCCAAGAGACCCAGTACTTC
abundance: NA
v_gene: TRBV9
j_gene: TRBJ2-5
len: 17
d_gene: TRBD2

CDR3aa: CASEQGATYEQYF
CDR3nt: TGTGCCAGTGAACAGGGGGCTACCTACGAGCAGTACTTC
abundance: many
v_gene: TRBV25-1
j_gene: TRBJ2-7
len: 13
d_gene: TRBD1

CDR3aa: CATTRSPGTGGVKGGYTF
CDR3nt: TGTGCCACCACTCGAAGTCCCGGGACAGGGGGGGTGAAAGGTGGCTACACCTTC
abundance: few
v_gene: TRBV6-1
j_gene: TRBJ1-2
len: 18
d_gene: TRBD1

CDR3aa: CASSYSRPPGIERNTIYF
CDR3nt: TGTGCCAGCAGTTACTCTCGACCTCCAGGGATCGAACGAAACACCATATATTTT
abundance: many
v_gene: TRBV6-2/TRBV6-3
j_gene: TRBJ1-3
len: 18
d_gene: NA

CDR3aa: CATSRDLGYSGNTIYF
CDR3nt: TGTGCCACCAGCAGAGATCTAGGTTACTCTGGAAACACCATATATTTT
abundance: many
v_gene: TRBV15
j_gene: TRBJ1-3
len: 16
d_gene: NA

CDR3aa: CATLQKGTGELFF
CDR3nt: TGTGCCACGCTACAAAAGGGCACCGGGGAGCTGTTTTTT
abundance: many
v_gene: TRBV28
j_gene: TRBJ2-2
len: 13
d_gene: NA

CDR3aa: CASSTRTGPGNTIYF
CDR3nt: TGTGCCAGCAGCACCCGGACAGGGCCTGGAAACACCATATATTTT
abundance: many
v_gene: TRBV5-5
j_gene: TRBJ1-3
len: 15
d_gene: TRBD1

CDR3aa: CASRPGGNTEAFF
CDR3nt: TGTGCCAGCCGCCCGGGGGGGAACACTGAAGCTTTCTTT
abundance: NA
v_gene: TRBV12-3/TRBV12-4
j_gene: TRBJ1-1
len: 13
d_gene: NA

CDR3aa: CASSYYRDEEQYF
CDR3nt: TGTGCCAGCAGTTATTACAGGGATGAGGAGCAGTACTTC
abundance: once
v_gene: TRBV4-2
j_gene: TRBJ2-7
len: 13
d_gene: NA

CDR3aa: CASSNQGYTNTGELFF
CDR3nt: TGCGCCAGCAGTAATCAGGGGTATACGAACACCGGGGAGCTGTTTTTT
abundance: NA
v_gene: TRBV10-2
j_gene: TRBJ2-2
len: 16
d_gene: NA

CDR3aa: CAWNGGFATGELFF
CDR3nt: TGTGCCTGGAACGGGGGATTTGCCACCGGGGAGCTGTTTTTT
abundance: NA
v_gene: TRBV30
j_gene: TRBJ2-2
len: 14
d_gene: NA

CDR3aa: CATSPGRNQETQYF
CDR3nt: TGTGCCACCTCTCCCGGACGGAACCAAGAGACCCAGTACTTC
abundance: many
v_gene: TRBV7-2
j_gene: TRBJ2-5
len: 14
d_gene: NA

CDR3aa: CASRPLFSRGNTEAFF
CDR3nt: TGTGCCAGCAGGCCCCTTTTCAGTAGGGGGAACACTGAAGCTTTCTTT
abundance: many
v_gene: TRBV11-2
j_gene: TRBJ1-1
len: 16
d_gene: NA

CDR3aa: CASSLFSGEIYEQYF
CDR3nt: TGTGCCAGCAGTTTATTCTCTGGGGAAATCTACGAGCAGTACTTC
abundance: many
v_gene: TRBV12-3/TRBV12-4
j_gene: TRBJ2-7
len: 15
d_gene: NA

CDR3aa: CAWMVGGGGETQYF
CDR3nt: TGTGCCTGGATGGTGGGAGGGGGCGGGGAGACCCAGTACTTC
abundance: many
v_gene: TRBV30
j_gene: TRBJ2-5
len: 14
d_gene: NA